This entry describes one T cell receptor (beta chain). By its share of the sample, this clone is medium-sized (0.01 to 0.1%). The clone's antigen remains unknown. No qualities accompany the bases; no much larger clone lies one base away. No treatment had been received by any patient before thyroid surgery. Using T-cell receptor beta sequencing, the study looked back at clinical samples from patients collected from about 2011 to 2019. V is trimmed back by 7 bases and J by 2 bases, and the junction contains 3 bases that no gene match accounts for. The CDR3, from cysteine to phenylalanine, totals 13 residues. Only CDR3 DNA is held: 39 bases, read in frame from base 1. CDR1 MNHNS and CDR2 SASEGT were looked up in the germline V gene. Library generation was performed with PCR. The instrument was an Illumina HiSeq 4000. The TCR beta-chain CDR3 region of each patient was profiled by high-throughput sequencing. The source study handled its data this way. Drawing on CDR3 differences between clinicopathological groups, the researchers built a classifier meant to tell apart patients with distant-metastatic papillary thyroid cancer. The Shannon index was used to measure repertoire diversity, and the Morisita-Horn index was used to measure how similar tumor and blood repertoires were. TCRdb trimmed public reads at Q25 via fastp, called clones via MiXCR and kept in-frame beta chains. TCRdb's processing, not the authors', yielded these V and J calls. This sample lists approximately 15,000 clones; roughly 21% were detected once. The top ten clones comprise less than 9% of the sample.

The data were taken from a study of metastatic and nonmetastatic thyroid tumors (dated by TCRdb to between 2020 and 2021). In terms of the full investigation: The researchers compared repertoires between peripheral blood samples and tumor or nodule tissue samples from patients with malignant or benign thyroid disease. What the work shows at the level of the full study, not this receptor alone: In both blood and tumor samples, malignant tumors were reported to have significantly higher TCR beta diversity than benign nodules.

The sequencing sample was made of adjacent normal tissue. This sequence originates from a female donor with papillary thyroid cancer or a benign thyroid nodule (not recorded which). Some clones in this sample may be carry-over from other donors' samples. The sequence links TRBV6-1 to TRBJ2-3; TRBD2 aligns with 7 central bases. The DNA sequence is as follows: TGTGCCAGCACTAGGGACTACACAGATACGCAGTATTTT. Its translation reads: CASTRDYTDTQYF.